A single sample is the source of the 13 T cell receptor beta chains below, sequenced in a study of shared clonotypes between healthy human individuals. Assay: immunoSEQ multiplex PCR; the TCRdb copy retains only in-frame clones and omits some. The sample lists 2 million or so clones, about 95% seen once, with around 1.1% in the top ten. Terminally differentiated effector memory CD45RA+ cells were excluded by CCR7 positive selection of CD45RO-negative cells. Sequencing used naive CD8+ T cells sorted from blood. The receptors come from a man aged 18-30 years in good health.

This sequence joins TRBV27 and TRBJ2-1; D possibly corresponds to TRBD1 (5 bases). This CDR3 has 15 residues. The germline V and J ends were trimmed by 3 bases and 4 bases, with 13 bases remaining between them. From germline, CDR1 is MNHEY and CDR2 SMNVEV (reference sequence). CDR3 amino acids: CASSLSAAGYNEQFF. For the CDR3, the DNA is TGTGCCAGCAGTTTGTCAGCTGCAGGGTACAATGAGCAGTTCTTC.

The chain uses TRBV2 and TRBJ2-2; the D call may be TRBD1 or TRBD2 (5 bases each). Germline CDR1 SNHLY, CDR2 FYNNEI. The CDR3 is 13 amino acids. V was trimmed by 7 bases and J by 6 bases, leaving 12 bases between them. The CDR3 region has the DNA TGTGCCAGCAATCAACTGGGGGCCGGGGAGCTGTTTTTT. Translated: CASNQLGAGELFF.

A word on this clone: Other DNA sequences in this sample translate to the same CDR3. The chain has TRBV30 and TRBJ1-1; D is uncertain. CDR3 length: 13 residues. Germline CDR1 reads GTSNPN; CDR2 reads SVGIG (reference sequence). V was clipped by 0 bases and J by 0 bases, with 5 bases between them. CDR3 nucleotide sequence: TGTGCCTGGAGTGTAGGCGTGAACACTGAAGCTTTCTTT. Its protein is CAWSVGVNTEAFF.

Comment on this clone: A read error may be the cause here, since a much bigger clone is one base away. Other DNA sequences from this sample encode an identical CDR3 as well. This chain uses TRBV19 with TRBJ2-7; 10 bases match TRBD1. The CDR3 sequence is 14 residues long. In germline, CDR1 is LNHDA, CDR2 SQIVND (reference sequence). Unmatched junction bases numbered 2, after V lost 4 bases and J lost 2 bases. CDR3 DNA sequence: TGTGCCAGTAGTACCGGGACAGGGGCCTACGAGCAGTACTTC. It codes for CASSTGTGAYEQYF.

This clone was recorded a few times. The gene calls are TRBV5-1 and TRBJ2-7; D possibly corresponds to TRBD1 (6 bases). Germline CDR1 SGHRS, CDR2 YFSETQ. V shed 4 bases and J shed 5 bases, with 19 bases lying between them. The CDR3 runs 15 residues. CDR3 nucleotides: TGCGCCAGCAGCACCGGGGACACGGGACGGGACGAGCAGTACTTC. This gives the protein CASSTGDTGRDEQYF.

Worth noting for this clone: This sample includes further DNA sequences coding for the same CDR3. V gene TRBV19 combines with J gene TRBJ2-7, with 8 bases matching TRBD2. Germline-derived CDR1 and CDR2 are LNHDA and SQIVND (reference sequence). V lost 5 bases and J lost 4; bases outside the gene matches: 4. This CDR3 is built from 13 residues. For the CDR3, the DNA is TGTGCCAGTAGTGCTGCGGGGGGTTACGAGCAGTACTTC. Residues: CASSAAGGYEQYF.

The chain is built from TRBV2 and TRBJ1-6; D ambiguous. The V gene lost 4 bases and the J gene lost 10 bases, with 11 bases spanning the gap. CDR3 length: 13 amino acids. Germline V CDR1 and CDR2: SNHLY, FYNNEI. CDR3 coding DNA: TGTGCCAGCAGTGGAGGTGTAGGGTCACCCCTCCACTTT. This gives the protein CASSGGVGSPLHF.

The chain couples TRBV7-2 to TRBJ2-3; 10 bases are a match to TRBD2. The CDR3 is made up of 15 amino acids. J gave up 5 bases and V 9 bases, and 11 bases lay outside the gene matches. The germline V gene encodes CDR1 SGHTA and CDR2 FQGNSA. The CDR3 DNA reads TGTGCCAGTGGGCCAGGGACTAGCGACGGAGATACGCAGTATTTT. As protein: CASGPGTSDGDTQYF.

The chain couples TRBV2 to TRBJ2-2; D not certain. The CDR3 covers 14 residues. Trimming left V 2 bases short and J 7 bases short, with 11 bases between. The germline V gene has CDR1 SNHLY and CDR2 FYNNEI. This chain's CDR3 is CASSEFKGNGELFF. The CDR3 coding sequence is TGTGCCAGCAGTGAATTCAAGGGAAACGGGGAGCTGTTTTTT.

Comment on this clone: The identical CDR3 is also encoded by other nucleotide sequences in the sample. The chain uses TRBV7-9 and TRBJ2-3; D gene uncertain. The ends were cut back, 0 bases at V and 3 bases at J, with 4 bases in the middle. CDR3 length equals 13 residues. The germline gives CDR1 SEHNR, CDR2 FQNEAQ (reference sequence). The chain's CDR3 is CASSLATTDTQYF. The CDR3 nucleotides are TGTGCCAGCAGCTTAGCTACTACAGATACGCAGTATTTT.

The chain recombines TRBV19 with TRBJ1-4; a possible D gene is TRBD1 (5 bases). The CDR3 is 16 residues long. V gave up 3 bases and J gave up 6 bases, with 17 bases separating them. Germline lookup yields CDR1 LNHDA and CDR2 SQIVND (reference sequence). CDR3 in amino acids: CASSMSGTIWDEKLFF. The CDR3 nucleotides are TGTGCCAGTAGTATGTCAGGGACGATATGGGATGAAAAACTGTTTTTT.

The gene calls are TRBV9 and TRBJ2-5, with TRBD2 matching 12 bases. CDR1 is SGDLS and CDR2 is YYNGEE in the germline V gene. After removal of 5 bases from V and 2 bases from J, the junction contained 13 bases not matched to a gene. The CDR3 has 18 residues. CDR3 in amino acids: CASSLGLAGGPVQETQYF. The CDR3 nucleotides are TGTGCCAGCAGTCTGGGGCTAGCGGGGGGGCCGGTTCAAGAGACCCAGTACTTC.

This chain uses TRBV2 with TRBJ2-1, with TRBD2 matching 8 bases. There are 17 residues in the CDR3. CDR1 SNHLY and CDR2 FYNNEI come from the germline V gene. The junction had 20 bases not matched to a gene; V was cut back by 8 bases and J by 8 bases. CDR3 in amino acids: CASVGGQLAGGAYEQFF. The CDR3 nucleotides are TGTGCCAGCGTGGGGGGTCAACTGGCGGGAGGAGCTTATGAGCAGTTCTTC.